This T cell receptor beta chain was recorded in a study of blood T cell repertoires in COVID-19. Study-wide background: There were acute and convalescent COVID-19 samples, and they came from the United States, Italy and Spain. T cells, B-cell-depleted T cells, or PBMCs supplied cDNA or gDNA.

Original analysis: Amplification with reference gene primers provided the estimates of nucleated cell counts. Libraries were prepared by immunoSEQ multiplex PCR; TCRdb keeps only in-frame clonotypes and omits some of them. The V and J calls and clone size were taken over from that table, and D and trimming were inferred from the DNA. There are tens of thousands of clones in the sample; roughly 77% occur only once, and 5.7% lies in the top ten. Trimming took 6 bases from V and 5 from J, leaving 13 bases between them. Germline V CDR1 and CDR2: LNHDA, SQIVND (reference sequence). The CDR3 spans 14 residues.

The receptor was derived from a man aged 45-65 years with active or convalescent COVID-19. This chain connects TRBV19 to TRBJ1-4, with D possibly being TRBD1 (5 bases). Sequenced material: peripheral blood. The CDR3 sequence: CASRPGGSNEKLFF. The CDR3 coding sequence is TGTGCCAGTAGGCCGGGGGGTTCCAATGAAAAACTGTTTTTT. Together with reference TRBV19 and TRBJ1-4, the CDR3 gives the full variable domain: DGGITQSPKYLFRKEGQNVTLSCEQNLNHDAMYWYRQDPGQGLRLIYYSQIVNDFQKGDIAEGYSVSREKKESFPLTVTSAQKNPTAFYLCASRPGGSNEKLFFGSGTQLSVL.